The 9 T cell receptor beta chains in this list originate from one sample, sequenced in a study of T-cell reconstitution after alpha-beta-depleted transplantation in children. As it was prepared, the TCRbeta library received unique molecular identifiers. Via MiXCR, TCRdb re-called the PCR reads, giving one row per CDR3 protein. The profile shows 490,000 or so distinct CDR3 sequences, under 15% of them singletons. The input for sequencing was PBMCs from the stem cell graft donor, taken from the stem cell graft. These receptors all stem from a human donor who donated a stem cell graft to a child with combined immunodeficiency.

The chain's CDR3 is CASRRPGLPPDTQYF. In DNA, the CDR3 is TGCGCCAGCAGAAGACCGGGACTACCACCAGATACGCAGTATTTT. This sequence joins TRBV5-1 and TRBJ2-3; 7 bases fit TRBD2. The CDR3 runs 15 residues. V was pared by 5 bases and J by 4 bases, with 10 bases of the junction left unmatched. Germline values: CDR1 SGHRS, CDR2 YFSETQ. Supplemented by reference TRBV5-1 and TRBJ2-3, the full variable domain reads KAGVTQTPRYLIKTRGQQVTLSCSPISGHRSVSWYQQTPGQGLQFLFEYFSETQRNKGNFPGRFSGRQFSNSRSEMNVSTLELGDSALYLCASRRPGLPPDTQYFGPGTRLTVL.

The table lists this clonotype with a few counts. The CDR3 loop reads CASSPLEVAKNIQYF. The CDR3 DNA reads as TGTGCCAGCTCACCCCTCGAAGTAGCCAAAAACATTCAGTACTTC. This rearrangement joins TRBV18 to TRBJ2-4, with D unclear. The V gene lost 3 bases and the J gene lost 0 bases, with 9 bases spanning the gap. Germline CDR1 reads KGHSH; CDR2 reads LQKENI. The CDR3 loop spans 15 amino acids.

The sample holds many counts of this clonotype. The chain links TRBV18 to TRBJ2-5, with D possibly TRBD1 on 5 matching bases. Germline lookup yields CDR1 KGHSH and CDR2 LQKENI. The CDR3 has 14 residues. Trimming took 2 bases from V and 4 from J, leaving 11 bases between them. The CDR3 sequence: CASSPIRDRETQYF. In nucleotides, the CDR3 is TGTGCCAGCTCACCAATCAGGGATCGAGAGACCCAGTACTTC.

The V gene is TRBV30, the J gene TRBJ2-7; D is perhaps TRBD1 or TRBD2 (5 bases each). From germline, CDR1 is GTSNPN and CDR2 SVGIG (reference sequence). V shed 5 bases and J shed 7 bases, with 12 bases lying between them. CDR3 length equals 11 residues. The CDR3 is CAWAEGIEQYF. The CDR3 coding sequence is TGTGCCTGGGCTGAGGGGATTGAGCAGTACTTC.

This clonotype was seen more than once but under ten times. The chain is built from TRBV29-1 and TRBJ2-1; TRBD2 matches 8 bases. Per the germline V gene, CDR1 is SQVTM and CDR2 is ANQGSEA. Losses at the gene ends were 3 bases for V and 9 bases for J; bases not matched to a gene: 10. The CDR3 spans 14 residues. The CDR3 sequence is CSVDPGGPPSEQFF. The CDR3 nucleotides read TGCAGCGTTGATCCGGGAGGGCCCCCAAGTGAGCAGTTCTTC.

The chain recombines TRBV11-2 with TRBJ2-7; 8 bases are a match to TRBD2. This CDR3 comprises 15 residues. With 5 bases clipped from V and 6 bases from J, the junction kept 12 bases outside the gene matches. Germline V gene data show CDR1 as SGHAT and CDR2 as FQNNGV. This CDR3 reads CASSVVFTGGSEQYF. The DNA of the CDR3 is TGTGCCAGCAGCGTGGTTTTCACGGGGGGGAGCGAGCAGTACTTC.

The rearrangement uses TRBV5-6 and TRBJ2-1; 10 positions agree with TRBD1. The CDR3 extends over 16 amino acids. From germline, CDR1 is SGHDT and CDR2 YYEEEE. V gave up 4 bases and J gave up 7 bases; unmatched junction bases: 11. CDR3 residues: CASSDSGQGVWNEQFF. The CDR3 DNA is TGTGCCAGCAGCGACTCAGGACAGGGGGTATGGAATGAGCAGTTCTTC.

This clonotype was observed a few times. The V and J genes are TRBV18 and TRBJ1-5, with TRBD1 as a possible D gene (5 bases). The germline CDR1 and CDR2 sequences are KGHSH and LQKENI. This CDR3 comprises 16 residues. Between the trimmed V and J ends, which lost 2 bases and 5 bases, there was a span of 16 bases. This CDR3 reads CASSPGGGGPYQPQHF. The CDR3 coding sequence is TGTGCCAGCTCACCAGGGGGGGGAGGGCCCTATCAGCCCCAGCATTTT. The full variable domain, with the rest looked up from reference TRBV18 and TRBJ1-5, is NAGVMQNPRHLVRRRGQEARLRCSPMKGHSHVYWYRQLPEEGLKFMVYLQKENIIDESGMPKERFSAEFPKEGPSILRIQQVVRGDSAAYFCASSPGGGGPYQPQHFGDGTRLSIL.

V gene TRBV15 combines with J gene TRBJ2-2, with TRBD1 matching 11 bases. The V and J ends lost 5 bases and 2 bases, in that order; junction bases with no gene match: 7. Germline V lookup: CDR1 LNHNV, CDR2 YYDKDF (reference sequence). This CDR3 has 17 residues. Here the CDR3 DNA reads TGTGCCACCAGCCGCCGGGGACAGGGGGTTAACACCGGGGAGCTGTTTTTT. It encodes CATSRRGQGVNTGELFF.